The rows below give T cell receptor beta chains drawn from one sample of a study of T cell responses to AZD1222 COVID-19 vaccine. Only in-frame clones appear in the TCRdb table, and some are missing; sequencing was by immunoSEQ multiplex PCR. Of about 120,000 clones in the sample, under 95% were seen once. Sequencing was performed on peripheral blood, taken on day 0 of AZD1222 vaccination. The origin of the receptors is an adult in good health. The CDR3 runs from the conserved cysteine through the conserved F or W. The D gene is left open where the match is weak. Some rows have no size entry. The others give once, few or many, or a class for an expanded clone.

V gene: TRBV7-9; clone size: -; CDR3 length: 13; J gene: TRBJ1-3; D gene: -; CDR3 protein: CASSLVGGNTIYF; CDR3 DNA: TGTGCCAGCAGCCTGGTGGGGGGAAACACCATATATTTT
V gene: TRBV25-1; clone size: -; CDR3 length: 18; J gene: TRBJ1-5; D gene: -; CDR3 protein: CASRSPAMGFYSNQPQHF; CDR3 DNA: TGTGCCAGCAGAAGCCCCGCGATGGGGTTTTATAGCAATCAGCCCCAGCATTTT
V gene: TRBV3-1/TRBV3-2; clone size: -; CDR3 length: 16; J gene: TRBJ2-6; D gene: -; CDR3 protein: CASSPARSSGANVLTF; CDR3 DNA: TGTGCCAGCAGCCCCGCACGTAGCTCTGGGGCCAACGTCCTGACTTTC
V gene: TRBV12-3/TRBV12-4; clone size: -; CDR3 length: 12; J gene: TRBJ2-3; D gene: -; CDR3 protein: CASILTGNRQYF; CDR3 DNA: TGTGCCAGCATACTAACGGGGAATAGGCAGTATTTT
V gene: TRBV10-2; clone size: once; CDR3 length: 16; J gene: TRBJ2-1; D gene: TRBD1; CDR3 protein: CASSFPRTGSANEQFF; CDR3 DNA: TGCGCCAGCAGTTTCCCTCGGACAGGGTCAGCCAATGAGCAGTTCTTC
V gene: TRBV12-3/TRBV12-4; clone size: -; CDR3 length: 12; J gene: TRBJ1-5; D gene: -; CDR3 protein: CASSPGEGPQHF; CDR3 DNA: TGTGCCAGCAGTCCCGGGGAGGGGCCCCAGCATTTT
V gene: TRBV9; clone size: -; CDR3 length: 17; J gene: TRBJ1-5; D gene: TRBD1; CDR3 protein: CASSPGTGLYSNQPQHF; CDR3 DNA: TGTGCCAGCAGCCCGGGGACAGGCCTTTATAGCAATCAGCCCCAGCATTTT
V gene: TRBV19; clone size: -; CDR3 length: 16; J gene: TRBJ1-6; D gene: TRBD1; CDR3 protein: CASSMPITGGWSPLHF; CDR3 DNA: TGTGCCAGTAGTATGCCGATTACAGGGGGCTGGTCACCCCTCCACTTT
V gene: TRBV12-3/TRBV12-4; clone size: -; CDR3 length: 13; J gene: TRBJ1-4; D gene: -; CDR3 protein: CASSLTANEKLFF; CDR3 DNA: TGTGCCAGCAGTTTGACAGCAAATGAAAAACTGTTTTTT
V gene: TRBV7-6; clone size: -; CDR3 length: 13; J gene: TRBJ2-1; D gene: -; CDR3 protein: CASSINRDNEQFF; CDR3 DNA: TGTGCCAGCAGCATAAACAGGGACAATGAGCAGTTCTTC
V gene: TRBV7-8; clone size: once; CDR3 length: 17; J gene: TRBJ1-2; D gene: TRBD1; CDR3 protein: CASTGGTGRPPNYGYTF; CDR3 DNA: TGTGCCAGCACTGGGGGGACAGGGAGGCCCCCTAACTATGGCTACACCTTC
V gene: TRBV19; clone size: -; CDR3 length: 15; J gene: TRBJ2-3; D gene: -; CDR3 protein: CASSPARRNTDTQYF; CDR3 DNA: TGTGCCAGTAGCCCCGCCCGGAGGAACACAGATACGCAGTATTTT
V gene: TRBV9; clone size: -; CDR3 length: 15; J gene: TRBJ1-2; D gene: TRBD1; CDR3 protein: CASSVGQGSNYGYTF; CDR3 DNA: TGTGCCAGCAGCGTCGGACAGGGGTCTAACTATGGCTACACCTTC
V gene: TRBV30; clone size: -; CDR3 length: 13; J gene: TRBJ2-1; D gene: -; CDR3 protein: CAWRGAPYNEQFF; CDR3 DNA: TGTGCCTGGAGAGGGGCCCCCTATAATGAGCAGTTCTTC
V gene: TRBV2; clone size: -; CDR3 length: 17; J gene: TRBJ2-3; D gene: TRBD2; CDR3 protein: CASRPGTSGRARDTQYF; CDR3 DNA: TGTGCCAGCAGGCCAGGGACTAGCGGGAGGGCCAGAGATACGCAGTATTTT
V gene: TRBV6-1; clone size: -; CDR3 length: 15; J gene: TRBJ2-6; D gene: -; CDR3 protein: CASSETSSGANVLTF; CDR3 DNA: TGTGCCAGCAGTGAGACCAGCTCTGGGGCCAACGTCCTGACTTTC
V gene: TRBV11-3; clone size: -; CDR3 length: 17; J gene: TRBJ2-2; D gene: TRBD1; CDR3 protein: CASSPRQGTLGVGELFF; CDR3 DNA: TGTGCCAGCAGCCCTAGACAGGGGACCCTAGGCGTCGGGGAGCTGTTTTTT
V gene: TRBV2; clone size: -; CDR3 length: 13; J gene: TRBJ2-1; D gene: -; CDR3 protein: CASSRDFYNEQFF; CDR3 DNA: TGTGCCAGCAGCCGGGACTTCTACAATGAGCAGTTCTTC
V gene: TRBV3-1/TRBV3-2; clone size: -; CDR3 length: 11; J gene: TRBJ2-7; D gene: -; CDR3 protein: CASSQVGEQYF; CDR3 DNA: TGTGCCAGCAGCCAAGTGGGCGAGCAGTACTTC
V gene: TRBV11-1; clone size: -; CDR3 length: 15; J gene: TRBJ2-1; D gene: -; CDR3 protein: CASSRPTGTNDEQFF; CDR3 DNA: TGTGCCAGCAGCCGACCGACAGGGACTAACGATGAGCAGTTCTTC
V gene: TRBV9; clone size: -; CDR3 length: 16; J gene: TRBJ1-1; D gene: -; CDR3 protein: CASSVGEGRWDTEAFF; CDR3 DNA: TGTGCCAGCAGCGTAGGAGAAGGGCGGTGGGACACTGAAGCTTTCTTT
V gene: TRBV29-1; clone size: few; CDR3 length: 12; J gene: TRBJ1-2; D gene: -; CDR3 protein: CSVGAGAYGYTF; CDR3 DNA: TGCAGCGTTGGAGCGGGGGCCTATGGCTACACCTTC
V gene: TRBV28; clone size: -; CDR3 length: 14; J gene: TRBJ1-1; D gene: -; CDR3 protein: CASSFGEVNTEAFF; CDR3 DNA: TGTGCCAGCAGTTTTGGGGAAGTGAACACTGAAGCTTTCTTT
V gene: TRBV15; clone size: -; CDR3 length: 14; J gene: TRBJ1-1; D gene: TRBD1; CDR3 protein: CATSGGGQGTEAFF; CDR3 DNA: TGTGCCACCAGCGGAGGTGGACAGGGGACTGAAGCTTTCTTT
V gene: TRBV5-6; clone size: once; CDR3 length: 14; J gene: TRBJ1-5; D gene: TRBD1; CDR3 protein: CASRRGQGNQPQHF; CDR3 DNA: TGTGCCAGCAGACGGGGACAGGGAAATCAGCCCCAGCATTTT
V gene: TRBV5-1; clone size: -; CDR3 length: 15; J gene: TRBJ1-2; D gene: -; CDR3 protein: CASSLEQGYAYGYTF; CDR3 DNA: TGCGCCAGCAGCTTGGAACAGGGATACGCCTATGGCTACACCTTC